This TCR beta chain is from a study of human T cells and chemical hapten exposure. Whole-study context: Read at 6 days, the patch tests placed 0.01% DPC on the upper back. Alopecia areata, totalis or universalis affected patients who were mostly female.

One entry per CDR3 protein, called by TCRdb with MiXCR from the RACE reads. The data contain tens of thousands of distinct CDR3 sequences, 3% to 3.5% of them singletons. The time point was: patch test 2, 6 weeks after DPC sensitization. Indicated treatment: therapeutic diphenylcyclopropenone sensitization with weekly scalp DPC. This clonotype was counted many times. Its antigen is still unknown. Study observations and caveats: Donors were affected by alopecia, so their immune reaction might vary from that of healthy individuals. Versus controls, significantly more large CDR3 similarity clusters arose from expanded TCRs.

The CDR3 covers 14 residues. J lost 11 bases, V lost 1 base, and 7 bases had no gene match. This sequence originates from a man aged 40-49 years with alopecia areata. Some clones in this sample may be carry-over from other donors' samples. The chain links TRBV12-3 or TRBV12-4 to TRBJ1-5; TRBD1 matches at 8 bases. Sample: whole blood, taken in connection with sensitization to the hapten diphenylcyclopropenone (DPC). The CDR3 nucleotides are TGTGCCAGCAGTTTAGGGGACAGGTCACTATCCCAGCATTTT. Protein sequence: CASSLGDRSLSQHF.